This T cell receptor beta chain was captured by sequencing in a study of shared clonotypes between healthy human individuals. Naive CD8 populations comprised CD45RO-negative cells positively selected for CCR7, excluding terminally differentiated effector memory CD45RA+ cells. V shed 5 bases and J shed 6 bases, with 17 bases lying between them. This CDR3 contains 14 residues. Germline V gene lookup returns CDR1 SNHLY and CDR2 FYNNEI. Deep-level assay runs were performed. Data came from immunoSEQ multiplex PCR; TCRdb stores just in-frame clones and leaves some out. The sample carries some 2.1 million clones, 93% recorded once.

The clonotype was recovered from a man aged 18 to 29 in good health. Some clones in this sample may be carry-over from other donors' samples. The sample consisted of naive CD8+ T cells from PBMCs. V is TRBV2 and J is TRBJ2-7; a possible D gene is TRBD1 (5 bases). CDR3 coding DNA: TGTGCCAGCAGTAATTTGGACACCCCGGGCGAGCAGTACTTC. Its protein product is CASSNLDTPGEQYF. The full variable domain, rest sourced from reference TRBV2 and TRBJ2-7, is EPEVTQTPSHQVTQMGQEVILRCVPISNHLYFYWYRQILGQKVEFLVSFYNNEISEKSEIFDDQFSVERPDGSNFTLKIRSTKLEDSAMYFCASSNLDTPGEQYFGPGTRLTVT.